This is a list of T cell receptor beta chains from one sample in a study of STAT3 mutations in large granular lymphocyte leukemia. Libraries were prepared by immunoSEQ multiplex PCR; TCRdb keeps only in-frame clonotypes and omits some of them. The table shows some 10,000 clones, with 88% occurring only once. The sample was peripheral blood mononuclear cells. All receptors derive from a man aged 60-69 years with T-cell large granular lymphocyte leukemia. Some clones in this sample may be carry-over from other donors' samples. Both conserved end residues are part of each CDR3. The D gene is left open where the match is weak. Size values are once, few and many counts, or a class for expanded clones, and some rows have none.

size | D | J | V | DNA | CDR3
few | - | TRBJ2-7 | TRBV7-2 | TGTGCCAGCAGCCTATTGAGCAGGGGTCTCGGTCCTTACGAGCAGTACTTC | CASSLLSRGLGPYEQYF
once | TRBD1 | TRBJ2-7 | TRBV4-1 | TGCGCCAGCAGCCAACGGGACAGGGACTACGAGCAGTACTTC | CASSQRDRDYEQYF
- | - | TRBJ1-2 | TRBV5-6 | TGTGCCAGCAGCTTGGAGGCCCCCTATGGCTACACCTTC | CASSLEAPYGYTF
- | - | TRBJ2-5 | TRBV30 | TGTGCCTGGAGAATATATTCGAGCGAGACCCAGTACTTC | CAWRIYSSETQYF
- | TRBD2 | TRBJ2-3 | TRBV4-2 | TGTGCCAGCAGCCAAGATAGCGGGACTAGCGGGAGCAGTAGCACAGATACGCAGTATTTT | CASSQDSGTSGSSSTDTQYF
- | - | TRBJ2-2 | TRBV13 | TGTGCCAGCAGCTTACGAAGTTTTCTTGTGGCCGGGGAGCTGTTTTTT | CASSLRSFLVAGELFF
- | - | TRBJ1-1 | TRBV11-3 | TGTGCCAGCAGCCTACAGGGAGGGACTGAAGCTTTCTTT | CASSLQGGTEAFF
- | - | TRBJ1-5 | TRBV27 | TGTGCCAGCAGTTTAGGGGGCGCCAATCAGCCCCAGCATTTT | CASSLGGANQPQHF
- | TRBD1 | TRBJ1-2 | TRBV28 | TGTGCCAGCAGTAAGGCCGGGACAGGGGTCAACTATGGCTACACCTTC | CASSKAGTGVNYGYTF
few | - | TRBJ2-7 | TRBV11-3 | TGTGCCAGCAGCTCTGGGCCCTCCTACGAGCAGTACTTC | CASSSGPSYEQYF
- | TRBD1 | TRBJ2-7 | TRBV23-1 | TGCGCCAGCAGTCAAAAGACCGGGACAGGGGGCGGAGGATCCTACGAGCAGTACTTC | CASSQKTGTGGGGSYEQYF
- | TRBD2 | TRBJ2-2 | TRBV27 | TGTGCCAGCAGTTTAGCTAGCGGGAGGACCGGGGAGCTGTTTTTT | CASSLASGRTGELFF
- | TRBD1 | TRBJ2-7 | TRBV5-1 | TGCGCCAGCAGCCGGCGACAGGGGACTTACGAGCAGTACTTC | CASSRRQGTYEQYF
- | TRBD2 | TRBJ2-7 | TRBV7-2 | TGTGCCAGCAGCCGAGGACTAGCGGGGTCCTACGAGCAGTACTTC | CASSRGLAGSYEQYF
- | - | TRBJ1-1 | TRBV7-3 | TGTGCCAGCAGCTCTAGGGGGACTGAAGCTTTCTTT | CASSSRGTEAFF
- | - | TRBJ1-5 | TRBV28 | TGTGCCAGCACTTTCGGGAGTCAGCCCCAGCATTTT | CASTFGSQPQHF
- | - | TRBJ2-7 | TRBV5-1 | TGCGCCAGCAGCCGGGACAGGGCCGGGGCGGGAGGTTACGAGCAGTACTTC | CASSRDRAGAGGYEQYF
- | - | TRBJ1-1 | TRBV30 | TGTGCCTGGAGTACCCCCCACACGCCGGGACACACTGAAGCTTTCTTT | CAWSTPHTPGHTEAFF
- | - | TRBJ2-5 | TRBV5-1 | TGCGCCAGCAGGAACGGGTGGGGGAGTCGGGGTGAGACCCAGTACTTC | CASRNGWGSRGETQYF
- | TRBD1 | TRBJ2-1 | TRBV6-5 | TGTGCCAGCAGTTACTCGGCCAGGGGGAGTGAGCAGTTCTTC | CASSYSARGSEQFF
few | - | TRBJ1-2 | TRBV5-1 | TGCGCCAGCAGCCCCCTTCCGGGATATGGCTACACCTTC | CASSPLPGYGYTF
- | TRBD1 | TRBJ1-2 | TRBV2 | TGTGCCAGCCGTTTCCGAGGACAGGGGGATGGCTACACCTTC | CASRFRGQGDGYTF
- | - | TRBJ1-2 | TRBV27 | TGTGCCACCTCCGACAGGAACTATGGCTACACCTTC | CATSDRNYGYTF
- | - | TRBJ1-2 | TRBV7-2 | TGTGCCAGCAGCTTGGGACCTAACTATGGCTACACCTTC | CASSLGPNYGYTF
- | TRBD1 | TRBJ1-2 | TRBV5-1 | TGCGCCAGCAGCACGGAGGGGACAGGGCTGGGCTACACCTTC | CASSTEGTGLGYTF
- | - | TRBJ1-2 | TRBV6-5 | TGTGCCAGCAAGAGAGACAGCAACTATGGCTACACCTTC | CASKRDSNYGYTF
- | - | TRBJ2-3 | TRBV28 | TGTGCCAGCACCCCGATAGGGGAGCGTAGCGCAGATACGCAGTATTTT | CASTPIGERSADTQYF
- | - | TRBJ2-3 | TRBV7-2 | TGTGCCAGCAGCCTTAGGATGGGGGGCAGCACAGATACGCAGTATTTT | CASSLRMGGSTDTQYF
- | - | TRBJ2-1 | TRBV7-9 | TGTGCCAGCAGCCCCCCACGGGACGCGAAGAATGAGCAGTTCTTC | CASSPPRDAKNEQFF
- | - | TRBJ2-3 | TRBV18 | TGTGCCAGCTCAGAGAACCGGGACTTTCGCACTAGCACAGATACGCAGTATTTT | CASSENRDFRTSTDTQYF
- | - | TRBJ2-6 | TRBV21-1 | TGTGCCAGCAGCAAAGGTGGGGGGCCTTACGGGGCCAACGTCCTGACTTTC | CASSKGGGPYGANVLTF
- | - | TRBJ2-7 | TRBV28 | TGTGCCAGCCGGGTTAGCGCCCCACACTACGAGCAGTACTTC | CASRVSAPHYEQYF
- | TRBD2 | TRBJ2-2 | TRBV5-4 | TGTGCCAGCAGCTGGACTAGCGGGAGGCCCGGGGAGCTGTTTTTT | CASSWTSGRPGELFF
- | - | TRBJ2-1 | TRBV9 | TGTGCCAGCAGCGTAGGAGGAGGAGGGGATTACAATGAGCAGTTCTTC | CASSVGGGGDYNEQFF
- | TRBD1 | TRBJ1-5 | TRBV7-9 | TGTGCCAGCTCCCTGGGACAGGGGAATCAGCCCCAGCATTTT | CASSLGQGNQPQHF
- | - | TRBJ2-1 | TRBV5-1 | TGCGCCAGCAGCTTGGCAACCGCCGACAATGAGCAGTTCTTC | CASSLATADNEQFF
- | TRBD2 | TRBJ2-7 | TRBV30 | TGTGCCTGGACATGGGGACTAGCGGGGGACTACGAGCAGTACTTC | CAWTWGLAGDYEQYF
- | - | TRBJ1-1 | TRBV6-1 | TGTGCCAGCCCCGGGCTGATTATGAACACTGAAGCTTTCTTT | CASPGLIMNTEAFF
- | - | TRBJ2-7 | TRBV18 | TGTGCCAGCTCACCACTTCAGGGCGAAGACGAGCAGTACTTC | CASSPLQGEDEQYF
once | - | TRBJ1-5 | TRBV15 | TGTGCCACCAGCAGAACGGGCCCGGGACAGCCCCAGCATTTT | CATSRTGPGQPQHF
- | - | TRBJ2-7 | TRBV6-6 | TGTGCCAGCACCTCAGCCTACGAGCAGTACTTC | CASTSAYEQYF